This TCR beta chain was found in a study of OX40 agonist ivuxolimab in advanced cancers. Study-wide results and caveats: In general, CD8+ T cells held more expanded clones than CD4+ did, on average.

Germline V CDR1 and CDR2: SGHTA, FQGNSA. V was clipped by 1 base and J by 3 bases, with 9 bases between them. There are 14 residues in the CDR3. This clone has just a few counts. The antigen is unknown. Sequencing was performed with immunoSEQ multiplex PCR; in TCRdb, only in-frame clones are kept and a portion is missing. The sample carries some 19,000 clones, around two thirds recorded once. The TCR was taken from an adult with an advanced solid tumor such as melanoma, head and neck, liver or kidney cancer. The sequencing here drew on CD4+ or CD8+ T cells sorted from blood, taken in a trial of the OX40 agonist ivuxolimab. The V gene is TRBV7-2, the J gene TRBJ1-2, with a weak D call TRBD1 (6 bases). DNA of the CDR3: TGTGCCAGCAGCTTAGTCCCAGGGGACTATGGCTACACCTTC. Protein product: CASSLVPGDYGYTF.